Following are 15 T cell receptor beta chains from one sample sequenced in a study of shared clonotypes between healthy human individuals. CD45RO-negative CD8 cells positively selected for CCR7 made up the naive population, which excluded terminally differentiated effector memory CD45RA+ cells. Sequenced by immunoSEQ multiplex PCR; TCRdb stores in-frame clones only, minus some. The sample shows under 2,000,000 clones, about 94% of them seen only once. The sequenced material came from naive CD8+ T cells sorted from blood. The receptor source for this set is a young man in good health.

As to this clone: Other DNA sequences from this sample encode an identical CDR3 as well. V is TRBV6-5 and J is TRBJ1-6; D might be TRBD1 (5 bases). Germline V gene data show CDR1 as MNHEY and CDR2 as SVGAGI. The V end was cut by 7 bases, the J end by 5 bases, with 15 bases between. The CDR3 is 15 amino acids. CDR3 DNA sequence: TGTGCCAGCACTAACCGGGACGCCGATAATTCACCCCTCCACTTT. The encoded protein is CASTNRDADNSPLHF.

V and J are TRBV27 and TRBJ2-1; a possible D gene is TRBD2 (5 bases). CDR1 and CDR2 (germline): MNHEY, SMNVEV (reference sequence). The CDR3 consists of 16 residues. Trimming removed 4 bases at V and 3 bases at J, with 16 bases between. For the CDR3, the DNA is TGTGCCAGCAGTTCACTACCCGGGGATGGCTACAATGAGCAGTTCTTC. Translated: CASSSLPGDGYNEQFF.

The genes are TRBV5-4 and TRBJ2-7, with TRBD2 identical over 13 bases. CDR1 SGHNT and CDR2 YYREEE come from the germline V gene (reference sequence). This CDR3 has 15 amino acids. J gave up 2 bases and V 3 bases, and 2 bases lay outside the gene matches. Here the CDR3 reads CASSSGLAGPYEQYF. The CDR3 DNA follows: TGTGCCAGCAGCTCGGGACTAGCGGGACCCTACGAGCAGTACTTC.

The chain is built from TRBV10-2 and TRBJ1-3, with D unclear. This CDR3 comprises 16 residues. The ends were cut back, 2 bases at V and 4 bases at J, with 15 bases in the middle. Germline V gene data show CDR1 as WSHSY and CDR2 as SAAADI. The CDR3 spells CASSEITEGAGNTIYF. The CDR3 region has the DNA TGCGCCAGCAGTGAGATAACCGAGGGTGCCGGAAACACCATATATTTT.

The chain joins TRBV28 to TRBJ1-1; D uncertain. The CDR3 is 14 amino acids. V lost 6 bases and J 4 bases, leaving 15 bases between the germline ends. CDR1 MDHEN and CDR2 SYDVKM come from the germline V gene. This CDR3 reads CASSLRPLPTEAFF. CDR3 coding DNA: TGTGCCAGCAGCTTACGACCCCTCCCCACTGAAGCTTTCTTT.

About this clone: Other DNA sequences in this sample translate to the same CDR3. This chain connects TRBV11-2 to TRBJ1-1, with D perhaps TRBD1 (5 bases). This CDR3 is built from 15 residues. Per germline, CDR1 SGHAT and CDR2 FQNNGV. Trimming removed 1 base from V and 4 bases from J, with 13 bases in between. The CDR3 loop is CASSLAFGGGTEAFF. The CDR3 DNA sequence: TGTGCCAGCAGCTTAGCGTTCGGGGGAGGCACTGAAGCTTTCTTT.

V and J are TRBV11-2 and TRBJ2-7; 9 bases fit TRBD2. Germline values: CDR1 SGHAT, CDR2 FQNNGV. With V trimmed by 3 bases and J by 4 bases, 4 bases remained unmatched. The CDR3 runs 14 residues. The CDR3 region has the DNA TGTGCCAGCAGCTTCAGAGCGGGAGGATACGAGCAGTACTTC. Amino acid sequence: CASSFRAGGYEQYF.

The chain joins TRBV6-1 to TRBJ2-4; no clear D. Trimming removed 7 bases from V and 5 bases from J, with 3 bases in between. The CDR3 has 10 amino acids. Germline CDR1 MNHNS, CDR2 SASEGT. The CDR3 DNA is TGTGCCAGCAAAGAAAACATTCAGTACTTC. It is translated as CASKENIQYF.

This clone was seen only a few times. V gene TRBV27 combines with J gene TRBJ1-6, with D perhaps matching TRBD1 (5 bases). V lost 5 bases to trimming and J lost 8 bases, with 13 bases between them. Germline-derived CDR1 and CDR2 are MNHEY and SMNVEV (reference sequence). CDR3 length equals 14 residues. This CDR3 reads CASSRGSWHSPLHF. The CDR3 DNA reads TGTGCCAGCAGTCGGGGCTCCTGGCATTCACCCCTCCACTTT.

The chain is built from TRBV6-5 and TRBJ2-3; 9 nucleotides align to TRBD1. The CDR3 length is 15 residues. CDR1 and CDR2 from the germline V gene are MNHEY and SVGAGI. The V and J ends lost 4 bases and 8 bases, in that order; junction bases with no gene match: 10. CDR3 nucleotides: TGTGCCAGCAGTTTGGGACAGGGACCGTTGGGTACGCAGTATTTT. This gives the protein CASSLGQGPLGTQYF.

A word on this clone: The same CDR3 arises from other DNA sequences in this sample as well. The chain uses TRBV9 and TRBJ1-1; 10 bases are shared with TRBD1. This CDR3 contains 15 residues. Per germline, CDR1 SGDLS and CDR2 YYNGEE. The trim removed 0 bases at V and 4 bases at J, leaving 3 bases unmatched. CDR3 amino acids: CASSVAGTGATEAFF. CDR3 nucleotide sequence: TGTGCCAGCAGCGTAGCTGGGACAGGGGCCACTGAAGCTTTCTTT.

This clone has only one observation. The rearrangement links TRBV9 to TRBJ1-1; 7 bases agree with TRBD1. The ends lost 4 bases at V and 1 base at J; junction bases unmatched: 10. CDR1 and CDR2 from the germline V gene are SGDLS and YYNGEE. This CDR3 region has 16 residues. CDR3 amino acids: CASSPSSGTENTEAFF. CDR3 DNA sequence: TGTGCCAGCAGCCCGAGCTCCGGGACAGAGAACACTGAAGCTTTCTTT.

This clone was counted once. V and J are TRBV6-5 and TRBJ2-2; 7 bases agree with TRBD1. Looked up from germline, CDR1 is MNHEY and CDR2 is SVGAGI. V trimming: 6 bases; J trimming: 6 bases; junction bases outside the gene matches: 4. The CDR3 consists of 13 residues. The CDR3 protein is CASSITGAGELFF. CDR3 nucleotides: TGTGCCAGCAGCATTACAGGGGCCGGGGAGCTGTTTTTT.

The chain couples TRBV4-3 to TRBJ2-7; D perhaps matches TRBD1 (5 bases). Trimming cost V 8 bases and J 3 bases, with 14 bases left between them. Germline V gives CDR1 LGHNA, CDR2 YSLEER. The CDR3 is 13 residues long. CDR3 coding DNA: TGCGCCAGCGCTTATGGGGCTGACTACGAGCAGTACTTC. Translated, it gives CASAYGADYEQYF.

The chain employs TRBV4-1 and TRBJ1-2; 7 nucleotides match TRBD1. J gave up 1 base and V 3 bases, and 11 bases lay outside the gene matches. The germline V gene has CDR1 MGHRA and CDR2 YSYEKL. The CDR3 consists of 17 residues. In DNA, the CDR3 is TGCGCCAGCAGCCACCTTCGATCGGGACAGATTAACTATGGCTACACCTTC. Protein: CASSHLRSGQINYGYTF.